Shown below are 16 T cell receptor beta chains from a single sample sequenced in a study of breast tumors, draining lymph nodes, adjacent tissues. TCRdb fed the multiplex PCR reads into MiXCR, producing one record per CDR3 protein. This sample has approximately 120,000 distinct CDR3 sequences; over 20% occur once, and the top ten carry 2.2%. Breast cancer patients provided tissue from their axillary draining lymph nodes. The specimen was axillary lymph node tissue. The receptors were gathered from a female donor with breast cancer. Some clones in this sample may be carry-over from other donors' samples.

This clonotype was detected many times. DNA for the CDR3: TGTGCCAGCAGCTTGGTGGCGGAGCGCACAGATACGCAGTATTTT. This translates into CASSLVAERTDTQYF. The chain recombines TRBV5-8 with TRBJ2-3, with D unclear. Germline V gene data show CDR1 as SGHTS and CDR2 as YDEGEE. The CDR3 contains 15 residues. Between the trimmed V and J ends, which lost 0 bases and 1 base, there was a span of 9 bases.

In its sample, this clonotype was seen many times. This chain connects TRBV7-3 to TRBJ1-6; 9 bases line up with TRBD1. Germline CDR1 and CDR2: SGHTA and FQGTGA. The CDR3 is 14 amino acids. Trimming at V came to 2 bases and at J to 10 bases, leaving 3 bases not matched to a gene. CDR3: CASSLGTGPSPLHF. The CDR3 nucleotides read TGTGCCAGCAGCTTAGGGACAGGGCCCTCACCCCTCCACTTT.

This clonotype was seen many times. The V gene is TRBV30, the J gene TRBJ2-3; D is uncertain. The CDR3 extends over 13 amino acids. V lost 2 bases to trimming and J lost 4 bases, with 10 bases between them. Germline loops: CDR1 GTSNPN, CDR2 SVGIG (reference sequence). In DNA form, the CDR3 reads TGTGCCTGGAGTTTGCAGACTCCAGATACGCAGTATTTT. Encoded protein: CAWSLQTPDTQYF.

This clonotype was seen just once. A read error may be the cause here, since a much bigger clone is one base away. This rearrangement joins TRBV6-1 to TRBJ1-2, with a tentative D call TRBD1 (5 bases). The germline CDR1 and CDR2 sequences are MNHNS and SASEGT. The ends were cut back, 6 bases at V and 8 bases at J, with 19 bases in the middle. The CDR3 is 14 residues long. The chain's CDR3 is CASSRNAGSEGYTF. In DNA form, the CDR3 reads TGTGCCAGCAGCCGAAACGCAGGGTCGGAAGGCTACACCTTC.

In regard to this clonotype: A much more abundant neighbour one base away suggests this may be a read error. The V call is TRBV2, the J call TRBJ2-5, with unresolved D. Germline V gene data show CDR1 as SNHLY and CDR2 as FYNNEI. The CDR3 spans 13 residues. In DNA, the CDR3 is TGTGCCCGCAGCGCGGACCTATCGGAGACCCAGTACTTC. Protein: CARSADLSETQYF.

This clonotype showed up many times. The chain has TRBV20-1 and TRBJ2-1; 7 nucleotides line up with TRBD2. The CDR3 totals 14 residues. V lost 4 bases and J lost 4; bases outside the gene matches: 7. The V gene's germline CDR1 is DFQATT and CDR2 SNEGSKA (reference sequence). CDR3 DNA sequence: TGCAGTGCTATTAAGGCGGGAGAGTACAATGAGCAGTTCTTC. Its protein is CSAIKAGEYNEQFF.

In regard to this clonotype: Germline is not matched at one junction end, which may reflect a read error. This chain links TRBV12-3 or TRBV12-4 with TRBJ2-4; 7 positions match TRBD2. CDR3 length: 15 residues. CDR3: CASREGGSAKNIQCF. The CDR3 DNA follows: TGTGCCAGCAGGGAGGGCGGGAGTGCCAAAAACATTCAGTGCTTC.

At least ten counts were recorded for this clonotype. V is TRBV30 and J is TRBJ1-2; D might be TRBD1 (6 bases). This CDR3 region has 19 residues. V gave up 1 base and J gave up 0 bases, with 24 bases separating them. Germline CDR1 is GTSNPN and CDR2 is SVGIG (reference sequence). The CDR3 nucleotides are TGTGCCTGGAGTGGCCTCGATAAGGGGGGCCCTCAACCTAACTATGGCTACACCTTC. Its protein product is CAWSGLDKGGPQPNYGYTF.

This clonotype showed up many times. The rearrangement links TRBV7-9 to TRBJ2-3; weak D call: TRBD2 (5 bases). The V end was cut by 3 bases, the J end by 0 bases, with 13 bases between. The CDR3 contains 16 residues. Germline CDR1 SEHNR, CDR2 FQNEAQ (reference sequence). CDR3 bases: TGTGCCAGCAGCTTGAGCAAAGCGGCCAGCACAGATACGCAGTATTTT. As protein: CASSLSKAASTDTQYF.

This clonotype was picked up many times. The J gene is TRBJ1-4, the V gene TRBV3-1, with D hard to call. Germline V lookup: CDR1 LGHDT, CDR2 YNNKEL (reference sequence). CDR3 size: 14 residues. The V end was cut by 4 bases, the J end by 4 bases, with 10 bases between. The CDR3 nucleotides read TGTGCCAGCAGCCCACACGGATATAATGAAAAACTGTTTTTT. Protein sequence: CASSPHGYNEKLFF.

The table lists this clonotype with many counts. In DNA, the CDR3 is TGTGCCAGTAGTGACCGACAGGTCTGGGGTCCCCAAGAGACCCAGTACTTC. Residues: CASSDRQVWGPQETQYF. V gene TRBV19 combines with J gene TRBJ2-5; a possible D gene is TRBD1 (6 bases). Looked up from germline, CDR1 is LNHDA and CDR2 is SQIVND (reference sequence). CDR3 size: 17 residues. V was cut by 5 bases and J by 1 base, with 20 bases left in between.

This clonotype was observed many times. The chain carries TRBV20-1 and TRBJ2-3; 8 positions agree with TRBD2. Germline V CDR1 and CDR2: DFQATT, SNEGSKA (reference sequence). Germline trimming cut 0 bases from V and 2 bases from J; bases unmatched to any gene: 4. CDR3 size: 15 residues. In DNA form, the CDR3 reads TGCAGTGCTAGAGATCGACTAGCGATCACAGATACGCAGTATTTT. This translates into CSARDRLAITDTQYF.

The chain links TRBV20-1 to TRBJ1-1; D ambiguous. In germline, CDR1 is DFQATT, CDR2 SNEGSKA (reference sequence). Trimming cost V 2 bases and J 4 bases, with 14 bases left between them. The CDR3 extends over 14 amino acids. The CDR3 region has the DNA TGCAGTGCTAGAACATTCAGTAGTAGCACTGAAGCTTTCTTT. Protein product: CSARTFSSSTEAFF.

This clonotype was found once. V usage is TRBV6-1 and J usage is TRBJ2-7, with D maybe TRBD2 (5 bases). This CDR3 has 16 residues. V was pared by 1 base and J by 0 bases, with 13 bases between. Per germline, CDR1 MNHNS and CDR2 SASEGT. CDR3: CASSEGRGLRSYEQYF. CDR3 nucleotide sequence: TGTGCCAGCAGTGAAGGTCGCGGGTTACGCTCCTACGAGCAGTACTTC.

In regard to this clonotype: Mismatch with germline at one junction end may stem from a read error. The chain combines TRBV7-9 with TRBJ1-2; D may be TRBD1 (5 bases). Germline lookup yields CDR1 SEHNR and CDR2 FQNEAQ (reference sequence). There are 12 residues in the CDR3. DNA of the CDR3: TGTGCCTGCAGCCCCGGGGGCTATGGCTACACCTTC. Protein sequence: CACSPGGYGYTF.

This clonotype was recorded many times. The chain couples TRBV5-5 to TRBJ2-7; TRBD2 matches at 7 bases. The CDR3 is 13 amino acids. The ends lost 0 bases at V and 7 bases at J; junction bases unmatched: 4. Germline values: CDR1 SGHKS, CDR2 YYEKEE (reference sequence). The DNA for the CDR3 is TGTGCCAGCAGCTTGGCCGGGGGGAATGAGCAGTACTTC. Its translation: CASSLAGGNEQYF.